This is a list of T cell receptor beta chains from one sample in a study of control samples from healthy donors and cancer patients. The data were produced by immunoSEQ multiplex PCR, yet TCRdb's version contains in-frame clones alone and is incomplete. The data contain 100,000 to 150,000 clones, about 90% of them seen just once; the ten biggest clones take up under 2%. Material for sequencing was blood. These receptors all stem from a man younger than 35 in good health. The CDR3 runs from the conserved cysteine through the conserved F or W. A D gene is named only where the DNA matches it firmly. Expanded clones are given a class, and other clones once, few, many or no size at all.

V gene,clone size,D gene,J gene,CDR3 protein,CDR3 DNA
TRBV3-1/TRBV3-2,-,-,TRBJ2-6,CASSQEGAGANVLTF,TGTGCCAGCAGCCAAGAAGGTGCTGGGGCCAACGTCCTGACTTTC
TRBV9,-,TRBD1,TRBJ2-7,CASSLGQGSSYEQYF,TGTGCCAGCAGCCTAGGACAGGGGAGCTCCTACGAGCAGTACTTC
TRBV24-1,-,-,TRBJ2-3,CATSDRDNGDTQYF,TGTGCCACCAGTGATCGGGACAACGGAGATACGCAGTATTTT
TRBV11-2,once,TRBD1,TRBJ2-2,CASSPGTGGHTGELFF,TGTGCCAGCAGCCCTGGGACAGGGGGCCACACCGGGGAGCTGTTTTTT
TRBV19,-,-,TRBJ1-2,CASSMVAVSHYGYTF,TGTGCCAGTAGTATGGTCGCAGTATCACACTATGGCTACACCTTC
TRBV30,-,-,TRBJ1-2,CAWSLGTSYGYTF,TGTGCCTGGAGTCTCGGGACCTCTTATGGCTACACCTTC
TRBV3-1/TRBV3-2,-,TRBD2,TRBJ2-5,CASSQPKAGTSGRAGETQYF,TGTGCCAGCAGCCAACCCAAGGCAGGGACTAGCGGGAGGGCCGGGGAGACCCAGTACTTC
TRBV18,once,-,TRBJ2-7,CASSRGRDDTSAREQYF,TGTGCCAGCTCAAGGGGCAGGGACGATACGAGCGCCAGGGAGCAGTACTTC
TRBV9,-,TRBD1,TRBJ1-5,CASSGDSQYQPQHF,TGTGCCAGCAGTGGGGACAGTCAATATCAGCCCCAGCATTTT
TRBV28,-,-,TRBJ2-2,CASSLGSRGELFF,TGTGCCAGCAGTTTGGGGAGTCGCGGGGAGCTGTTTTTT
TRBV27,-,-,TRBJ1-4,CASSLSVRGREKLFF,TGTGCCAGCAGTTTATCGGTTCGGGGTCGGGAAAAACTGTTTTTT
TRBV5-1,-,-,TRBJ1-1,CASSLEGEAFF,TGCGCCAGCAGCTTGGAAGGTGAAGCTTTCTTT
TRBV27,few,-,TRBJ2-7,CASSPGGPGLSYEQYF,TGTGCCAGCAGTCCTGGCGGGCCTGGACTCTCCTACGAGCAGTACTTC
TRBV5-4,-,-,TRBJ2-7,CASSLATGRIYEQYF,TGTGCCAGCAGCTTGGCAACGGGACGAATCTACGAGCAGTACTTC
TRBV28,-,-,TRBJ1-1,CASSHRGGTEAFF,TGTGCCAGCAGTCACAGAGGTGGCACTGAAGCTTTCTTT
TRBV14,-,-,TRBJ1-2,CASSQVSGAPWYGYTF,TGTGCCAGCAGCCAAGTATCGGGGGCGCCTTGGTATGGCTACACCTTC
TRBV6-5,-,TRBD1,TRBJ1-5,CASGTGNQPQHF,TGTGCCAGCGGGACAGGCAATCAGCCCCAGCATTTT
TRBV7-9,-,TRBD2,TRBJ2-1,CASSRLAGGGEQFF,TGTGCCAGCAGCCGACTAGCGGGAGGGGGTGAGCAGTTCTTC
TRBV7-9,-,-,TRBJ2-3,CASSPEGRPTDTQYF,TGTGCCAGCAGCCCCGAGGGGCGGCCCACAGATACGCAGTATTTT
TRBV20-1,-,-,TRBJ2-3,CSVPTDTQYF,TGCAGTGTCCCGACAGATACGCAGTATTTT
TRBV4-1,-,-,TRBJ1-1,CASSQYISGDTTEAFF,TGCGCCAGCAGCCAGTACATCTCGGGCGACACTACTGAAGCTTTCTTT
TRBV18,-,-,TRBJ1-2,CASSQKRNTELGYGYTF,TGTGCCAGCTCACAGAAAAGGAATACCGAACTTGGGTATGGCTACACCTTC
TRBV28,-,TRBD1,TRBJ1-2,CASTTESRGQGGYTF,TGTGCCAGCACAACTGAATCCAGGGGGCAGGGGGGCTACACCTTC
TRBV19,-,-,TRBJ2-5,CASSIPTGNAETQYF,TGTGCCAGTAGTATCCCTACAGGGAATGCGGAGACCCAGTACTTC
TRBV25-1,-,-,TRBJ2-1,CASSESSGRQNEQFF,TGTGCCAGCAGTGAATCTTCGGGACGGCAAAATGAGCAGTTCTTC
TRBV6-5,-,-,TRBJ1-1,CASSYSKERGGTEAFF,TGTGCCAGCAGTTACTCGAAGGAAAGGGGGGGGACTGAAGCTTTCTTT
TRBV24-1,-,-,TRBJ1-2,CATSVSAYGYTF,TGTGCCACCAGTGTCTCAGCCTATGGCTACACCTTC
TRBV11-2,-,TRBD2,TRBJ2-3,CASSLTSRGDTQYF,TGTGCCAGCAGCTTGACTAGCCGTGGGGATACGCAGTATTTT
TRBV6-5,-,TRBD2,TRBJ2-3,CASSRSGLSAVTQYF,TGTGCCAGCAGTCGGTCGGGACTATCAGCAGTTACGCAGTATTTT
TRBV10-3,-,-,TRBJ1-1,CAISDLAGSNTEAFF,TGTGCCATCAGTGACCTGGCGGGCAGTAACACTGAAGCTTTCTTT
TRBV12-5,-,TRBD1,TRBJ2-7,CASGLTGVGEQYF,TGTGCTAGTGGTTTGACAGGGGTCGGCGAGCAGTACTTC
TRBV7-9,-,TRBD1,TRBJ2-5,CASSFSLGRDRRQETQYF,TGTGCCAGCAGCTTTAGTCTTGGTAGGGACAGGCGGCAAGAGACCCAGTACTTC
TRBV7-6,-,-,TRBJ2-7,CASSRGLASYEQYF,TGTGCCAGCAGCCGAGGACTGGCCTCCTACGAGCAGTACTTC
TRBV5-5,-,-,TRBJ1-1,CASSYSGRIMNTEAFF,TGTGCCAGCAGCTATTCGGGACGGATAATGAACACTGAAGCTTTCTTT
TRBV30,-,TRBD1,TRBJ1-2,CAWSVQGPYYGYTF,TGTGCCTGGAGTGTACAGGGGCCTTACTATGGCTACACCTTC
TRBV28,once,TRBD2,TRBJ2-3,CASSPPGLAGLDTQYF,TGTGCCAGCAGTCCCCCGGGACTAGCGGGACTGGATACGCAGTATTTT
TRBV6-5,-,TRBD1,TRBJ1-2,CASSYSEAGGVYGYTF,TGTGCCAGCAGTTACTCAGAGGCAGGGGGCGTCTATGGCTACACCTTC
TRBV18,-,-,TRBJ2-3,CASSPVGGSTDTQYF,TGTGCCAGCTCACCGGTGGGCGGGAGCACAGATACGCAGTATTTT
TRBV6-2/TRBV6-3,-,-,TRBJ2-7,CASSYPGVSYEQYF,TGTGCCAGCAGTTATCCGGGAGTTTCCTACGAGCAGTACTTC
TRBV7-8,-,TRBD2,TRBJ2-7,CASSIGLANEQYF,TGTGCCAGCAGCATTGGACTAGCCAACGAGCAGTACTTC
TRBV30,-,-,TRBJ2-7,CARYGTWSSYEQYF,TGTGCTCGCTACGGAACCTGGAGCTCCTACGAGCAGTACTTC
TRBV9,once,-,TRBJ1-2,CASSVENHYGYTF,TGTGCCAGCAGCGTAGAAAACCATTATGGCTACACCTTC
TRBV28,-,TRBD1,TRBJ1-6,CASSSPEPGTAYNSPLHF,TGTGCCAGCAGTTCACCAGAACCCGGGACAGCTTATAATTCACCCCTCCACTTT
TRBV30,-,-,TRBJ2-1,CAWSAGSLWQFF,TGTGCCTGGAGTGCCGGGAGTCTCTGGCAGTTCTTC
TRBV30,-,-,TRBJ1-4,CAWSVRGFGEKLFF,TGTGCCTGGAGTGTAAGGGGCTTCGGTGAAAAACTGTTTTTT
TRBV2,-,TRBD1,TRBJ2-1,CASSGIPGQGTYNEQFF,TGTGCCAGCAGTGGAATTCCGGGACAGGGGACCTACAATGAGCAGTTCTTC
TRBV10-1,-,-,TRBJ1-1,CASSRGWGANTEAFF,TGCGCCAGCAGTCGAGGGTGGGGAGCCAACACTGAAGCTTTCTTT